The 26 T cell receptor beta chains reported below all come from one sample, sequenced in a study of identical twins. MiXCR, applied by TCRdb to the 5' RACE reads, yields one record per CDR3 protein. Of fewer than 800,000 distinct CDR3 sequences in the sample, about 7% were seen once. The same sample was also studied in work on yellow fever vaccine responses in identical twins.

The specimen was PBMCs. The receptors come from a young woman in good health.

This clonotype appeared many times. The gene calls are TRBV6-1 and TRBJ2-2; 11 bases are a match to TRBD1. The germline CDR1 and CDR2 sequences are MNHNS and SASEGT. V lost 3 bases to trimming and J lost 4 bases; unmatched junction nucleotides: 1. The CDR3 totals 15 residues. The CDR3: CASSDGQGATGELFF. CDR3 DNA sequence: TGTGCCAGCAGTGACGGACAGGGGGCCACCGGGGAGCTGTTTTTT.

This clonotype was seen a few times. As DNA, the CDR3 is TGTGCCAGCAGTTTGGAGGGCGTACCAAATCAGCCCCAGCATTTT. This sequence encodes CASSLEGVPNQPQHF. The chain couples TRBV12-3 or TRBV12-4 to TRBJ1-5; D unclear. The CDR3 has 15 amino acids. Trimming left V 3 bases short and J 4 bases short, with 13 bases between.

This clonotype was seen a few times. This chain connects TRBV28 to TRBJ2-7, with D possibly being TRBD1 (6 bases). CDR3 length equals 13 residues. Germline V gene sequence: CDR1 MDHEN, CDR2 SYDVKM. Trimming took off 6 bases at V and 2 bases at J, with 11 bases between the two ends. Here the CDR3 reads CASSRGTTYEQYV. The CDR3 DNA sequence: TGTGCCAGCAGCAGGGGTACTACCTACGAGCAGTACGTC.

This clonotype showed up many times. The chain joins TRBV28 to TRBJ2-1; D is unresolved. The germline CDR1 and CDR2 sequences are MDHEN and SYDVKM. The CDR3 totals 12 residues. The V end lost 3 bases, the J end lost 5 bases, and 5 bases lay between the germline ends. The CDR3 region has the DNA TGTGCCAGCAGTTTCACACACAATGAGCAGTTCTTC. Translated, it gives CASSFTHNEQFF.

The V call is TRBV7-9, the J call TRBJ2-1, with TRBD1 as a possible D gene (5 bases). The CDR3 covers 15 residues. Germline CDR1 and CDR2: SEHNR and FQNEAQ (reference sequence). V was shortened by 4 bases and J by 5 bases, with 15 bases between the two germline ends. The DNA for the CDR3 is TGTGCCAGCAGCTATGGCAGGGCGGCGAACAATGAGCAGTTCTTC. Translating gives CASSYGRAANNEQFF. Looking up the rest from reference TRBV7-9 and TRBJ2-1 gives the full variable domain: DTGVSQNPRHKITKRGQNVTFRCDPISEHNRLYWYRQTLGQGPEFLTYFQNEAQLEKSRLLSDRFSAERPKGSFSTLEIQRTEQGDSAMYLCASSYGRAANNEQFFGPGTRLTVL.

The V and J genes are TRBV6-5 and TRBJ1-1, with 8 bases fitting TRBD1. The V gene end was trimmed by 0 bases and the J gene end by 4 bases; junction bases not matched to a gene: 4. Germline-derived CDR1 and CDR2 are MNHEY and SVGAGI. This CDR3 spans 15 amino acids. The CDR3 DNA sequence: TGTGCCAGCAGTTACTCGACAGGGGCTCTCACTGAAGCTTTCTTT. Encoded protein: CASSYSTGALTEAFF.

This clonotype was seen ten or more times. The V and J genes are TRBV4-1 and TRBJ1-2, with 7 bases aligning to TRBD1. Germline trimming cut 5 bases from V and 8 bases from J; bases unmatched to any gene: 5. The CDR3 is 12 residues long. Germline V gene sequence: CDR1 MGHRA, CDR2 YSYEKL. The CDR3: CASSAGQYGYTF. The CDR3 nucleotides read TGCGCCAGCAGCGCGGGACAGTACGGCTACACCTTC.

V gene TRBV12-3 or TRBV12-4 combines with J gene TRBJ2-5; D remains unclear. The germline V and J ends were trimmed by 4 bases and 5 bases, with 8 bases remaining between them. This CDR3 is 12 amino acids long. This CDR3 reads CASSSNKETQYF. Written as DNA, the CDR3 is TGTGCCAGCAGTTCAAATAAGGAGACCCAGTACTTC.

This clonotype was detected only a few times. The chain recombines TRBV29-1 with TRBJ2-2; D might be TRBD1 (6 bases). Germline V gene lookup returns CDR1 SQVTM and CDR2 ANQGSEA. Trimming cost V 7 bases and J 4 bases, with 13 bases left between them. The CDR3 extends over 13 amino acids. CDR3 nucleotide sequence: TGCAGCGCCCAAGGACAGATCACCGGGGAGCTGTTTTTT. Translated: CSAQGQITGELFF.

The sample holds a few counts of this clonotype. The chain carries TRBV29-1 and TRBJ2-7, with TRBD2 matching 10 bases. The CDR3 has 16 residues. The J segment lost 1 base and the V segment lost 7 bases, leaving 13 bases of the junction unmatched. Germline V CDR1 and CDR2: SQVTM, ANQGSEA. CDR3 protein: CSARVSLAGTSYEQYF. CDR3 in DNA: TGCAGCGCCAGGGTTTCACTAGCGGGGACTTCCTACGAGCAGTACTTC.

This clonotype was found many times. This CDR3 is CAISEFSSGVSGPNSYNEQFF. In nucleotides, the CDR3 is TGTGCCATCAGTGAGTTTTCATCAGGGGTGTCTGGACCCAACTCATACAATGAGCAGTTCTTC. The chain uses TRBV10-3 and TRBJ2-1; a weak D match, TRBD1 (6 bases). This CDR3 is 21 amino acids long. Trimming shortened V by 1 base and J by 4 bases, and 29 bases separated the two germline ends. Germline CDR1 reads ENHRY; CDR2 reads SYGVKD.

The chain combines TRBV18 with TRBJ2-1, with 12 bases that match TRBD2. The junction had 4 bases not matched to a gene; V was cut back by 0 bases and J by 13 bases. There are 14 residues in the CDR3. Germline-derived CDR1 and CDR2 are KGHSH and LQKENI. CDR3: CASSPPETSGSQFF. CDR3 DNA sequence: TGTGCCAGCTCACCACCGGAGACTAGCGGGAGTCAGTTCTTC.

V usage is TRBV7-2 and J usage is TRBJ2-7; 9 bases match TRBD1. The CDR3 extends over 14 amino acids. Germline CDR1 is SGHTA and CDR2 is FQGNSA. Trimming removed 5 bases from V and 2 bases from J; junction bases left unmatched: 4. The CDR3 nucleotides read TGTGCCAGCAGCAACGACAGGGGGACCTACGAGCAGTACTTC. Translating gives CASSNDRGTYEQYF.

This clonotype was recorded a few times. The chain joins TRBV10-2 to TRBJ2-1; D unclear. Trimming removed 0 bases from V and 2 bases from J, with 14 bases in between. The germline gives CDR1 WSHSY, CDR2 SAAADI. CDR3 length: 17 residues. CDR3 protein: CASSESRALVAYNEQFF. CDR3 DNA: TGCGCCAGCAGTGAGTCCCGGGCGTTGGTAGCCTACAATGAGCAGTTCTTC.

The CDR3 protein is CASSPGQGSFYEQYF. In DNA, the CDR3 is TGTGCCAGCAGCCCGGGACAGGGGTCTTTCTACGAGCAGTACTTC. This rearrangement joins TRBV7-8 to TRBJ2-7; the match to TRBD1 covers 10 bases. CDR3 length: 15 residues. Germline trimming cut 5 bases from V and 3 bases from J; bases unmatched to any gene: 7. Germline V gives CDR1 SGHVS, CDR2 FQNEAQ. Combining the CDR3 with reference TRBV7-8 and TRBJ2-7 gives the whole variable domain GAGVSQSPRYKVAKRGQDVALRCDPISGHVSLFWYQQALGQGPEFLTYFQNEAQLDKSGLPSDRFFAERPEGSVSTLKIQRTQQEDSAVYLCASSPGQGSFYEQYFGPGTRLTVT.

The rearrangement uses TRBV20-1 and TRBJ2-7; 7 bases align to TRBD2. The CDR3 consists of 13 residues. V lost 1 base to trimming and J lost 2 bases; unmatched junction nucleotides: 2. The germline gives CDR1 DFQATT, CDR2 SNEGSKA (reference sequence). In DNA, the CDR3 is TGCAGTGCTAGAGGCGGGGGTACCTACGAGCAGTACGTC. Its translation is CSARGGGTYEQYV.

V gene TRBV10-3 combines with J gene TRBJ1-4, with a possible D match to TRBD1 (5 bases). The CDR3 consists of 15 residues. V was trimmed by 6 bases and J by 2 bases, leaving 13 bases between them. Per the germline V gene, CDR1 is ENHRY and CDR2 is SYGVKD. The chain's CDR3 is CAIRGGRTTNEKLFF. DNA for the CDR3: TGTGCCATCAGGGGGGGTCGGACGACTAATGAAAAACTGTTTTTT.

This clonotype was counted ten times or more. This rearrangement joins TRBV21-1 to TRBJ2-7. TRBV21-1 is listed as a pseudogene. The CDR3 covers 15 residues. CDR3 DNA: TGTGCCAGCAGCAAAACCAACGACACTTTCTACGAGCAGTACGTC. It translates to CASSKTNDTFYEQYV.

This clonotype has more than one count but fewer than ten. The V and J genes are TRBV29-1 and TRBJ2-7, with 8 nucleotides matching TRBD2. The CDR3 has 13 residues. Trimming at V came to 7 bases and at J to 0 bases, leaving 5 bases not matched to a gene. The germline V gene encodes CDR1 SQVTM and CDR2 ANQGSEA. The CDR3 sequence is CSAAGTSSYEQYF. The CDR3, as DNA: TGCAGCGCCGCCGGGACTAGCTCCTACGAGCAGTACTTC.

This clonotype came up many times. This chain uses TRBV3-1 with TRBJ2-1; possibly TRBD2 for D (6 bases). Germline V gene sequence: CDR1 LGHDT, CDR2 YNNKEL (reference sequence). The CDR3 runs to 19 residues. Deletions cut 0 bases from V and 4 bases from J, with 22 bases between. The CDR3 loop is CASSQEISGKRAIYNEQFF. In nucleotides, the CDR3 is TGTGCCAGCAGCCAAGAGATTAGCGGAAAGAGGGCCATATACAATGAGCAGTTCTTC.

This clonotype was counted many times. The J gene is TRBJ2-2, the V gene TRBV12-3 or TRBV12-4, with TRBD1 identical over 10 bases. The CDR3 totals 15 residues. V was pared by 7 bases and J by 8 bases, with 10 bases of the junction left unmatched. CDR3 DNA sequence: TGTGCCAGCACCCACCGGGACAGGGGATCGGGGGAGCTGTTTTTT. Its translation: CASTHRDRGSGELFF.

The table lists this clonotype with many counts. The chain uses TRBV10-3 and TRBJ2-5; 11 bases align to TRBD2. Unmatched junction bases numbered 8, after V lost 8 bases and J lost 3 bases. The CDR3 loop spans 15 amino acids. Germline V gene sequence: CDR1 ENHRY, CDR2 SYGVKD. The chain's CDR3 is CAIGRLAGNKETQYF. The CDR3 bases are TGTGCCATCGGGAGACTAGCGGGAAACAAAGAGACCCAGTACTTC.

The table lists this clonotype with a few counts. DNA for the CDR3: TGCGCCAGCAGCCAACTGCGGGGGGCTACGCAGTATTTT. It encodes CASSQLRGATQYF. This chain connects TRBV4-1 to TRBJ2-3, with 8 bases that match TRBD2. Germline-derived CDR1 and CDR2 are MGHRA and YSYEKL. CDR3 length: 13 amino acids. J was trimmed by 8 bases and V by 2 bases; bases with no gene match: 3.

This clonotype was found many times. This chain links TRBV6-2 or TRBV6-3 with TRBJ1-1, with 8 bases matching TRBD1. CDR1 and CDR2 from the germline V gene are MNHEY and SVGEGT. The V gene end was trimmed by 0 bases and the J gene end by 2 bases; junction bases not matched to a gene: 8. This CDR3 region has 17 residues. CDR3 loop: CASSYSISGQGNTEAFF. The CDR3 DNA sequence: TGTGCCAGCAGTTACTCGATATCCGGACAGGGCAACACTGAAGCTTTCTTT.

This clonotype was detected many times. The J gene is TRBJ2-1, the V gene TRBV5-1, with 8 bases aligning to TRBD1. Unmatched junction bases numbered 9, after V lost 0 bases and J lost 7 bases. The CDR3 has 16 residues. CDR1 and CDR2 (germline): SGHRS, YFSETQ. CDR3 protein: CASSLGDRGSLNEQFF. The CDR3 DNA follows: TGCGCCAGCAGCTTGGGCGACAGGGGATCCCTTAATGAGCAGTTCTTC.

In this sample, this clonotype turned up a few times. DNA of the CDR3: TGCAGTCCCTGGTCCCGCCTTAGCACAGATACGCAGTATTTT. Its protein is CSPWSRLSTDTQYF. V usage is TRBV20-1 and J usage is TRBJ2-3; D uncertain. V lost 8 bases and J 0 bases, leaving 15 bases between the germline ends. The germline V gene has CDR1 DFQATT and CDR2 SNEGSKA (reference sequence). The CDR3 length is 14 residues.